Listed below are T cell receptor beta chains from one sample, sequenced in a study of CD8+ T cells in alopecia areata. TCRdb keeps only in-frame clones here, not all; method: immunoSEQ multiplex PCR. The sample records approximately 63,000 clones, approximately 64% being singletons. This specimen consisted of CD8+ T cells sorted from blood, obtained at week 0. These receptors originate from a human donor with alopecia areata. CDR3s include the opening cysteine and the closing phenylalanine or tryptophan. The D gene is left open where the match is weak. Size is stated for part of the rows, as once, few or many counts, or as a class when the clone is expanded.

j_call v_call clone_size d_call cdr3_aa cdr3_nt
TRBJ1-3 TRBV5-6 . TRBD1 CASSDGTASGNTIYF TGTGCCAGCAGCGACGGGACAGCCTCTGGAAACACCATATATTTT
TRBJ2-4 TRBV4-1 . . CASRGDGNIQYF TGCGCCAGCAGGGGGGATGGAAACATTCAGTACTTC
TRBJ2-3 TRBV4-1 . . CASSQDPSTDTQYF TGCGCCAGCAGCCAAGATCCCAGCACAGATACGCAGTATTTT
TRBJ2-3 TRBV27 . . CASSEGSTDTQYF TGTGCCAGCAGTGAGGGTAGCACAGATACGCAGTATTTT
TRBJ2-7 TRBV29-1 . . CSVESGSSYEQYF TGCAGCGTTGAATCAGGGAGCTCCTACGAGCAGTACTTC
TRBJ2-5 TRBV27 . TRBD1 CASSTGGETQYF TGTGCCAGCAGTACAGGGGGAGAGACCCAGTACTTC
TRBJ2-1 TRBV28 . . CASSLGDNEQFF TGTGCCAGCAGTTTAGGGGACAATGAGCAGTTCTTC
TRBJ1-2 TRBV5-1 . TRBD1 CASSLGDSAYGYTF TGCGCCAGCAGCTTGGGGGACAGCGCCTATGGCTACACCTTC
TRBJ1-2 TRBV7-9 . TRBD1 CASSPGQGDGYTF TGTGCCAGCAGCCCTGGACAGGGTGATGGCTACACCTTC
TRBJ2-5 TRBV5-1 . TRBD1 CASSLWDRTQETQYF TGCGCCAGCAGCTTGTGGGACAGGACCCAAGAGACCCAGTACTTC
TRBJ2-7 TRBV29-1 . . CSVEFVLGGEQYF TGCAGCGTTGAATTCGTCCTCGGGGGAGAGCAGTACTTC
TRBJ1-5 TRBV4-1 . . CASSQEVSGEQPQHF TGCGCCAGCAGCCAAGAGGTGAGCGGGGAGCAGCCCCAGCATTTT
TRBJ2-7 TRBV4-3 . TRBD1 CASSQDRGPYEQYF TGCGCCAGCAGCCAGGACAGGGGACCCTACGAGCAGTACTTC
TRBJ2-5 TRBV13 . TRBD2 CASSTKKEGGKETQYF TGTGCCAGCAGCACCAAAAAGGAGGGAGGGAAAGAGACCCAGTACTTC
TRBJ2-3 TRBV6-6 . . CASSYEGPTDTQYF TGTGCCAGCAGTTACGAGGGTCCCACAGATACGCAGTATTTT
TRBJ1-4 TRBV19 once . CASRGAGRSINEKLFF TGTGCCAGTAGGGGCGCTGGACGGTCCATTAATGAAAAACTGTTTTTT
TRBJ1-1 TRBV5-1 once TRBD1 CASTGTENTEAFF TGCGCCAGCACCGGGACAGAGAACACTGAAGCTTTCTTT
TRBJ2-7 TRBV29-1 . . CSVYAAYEQYF TGCAGCGTTTATGCGGCCTACGAGCAGTACTTC
TRBJ2-4 TRBV29-1 . . CSGPRWGIAKNIQYF TGCAGCGGGCCCAGGTGGGGGATAGCCAAAAACATTCAGTACTTC
TRBJ2-5 TRBV29-1 . . CSVEWGVETQYF TGCAGCGTTGAGTGGGGGGTTGAGACCCAGTACTTC
TRBJ2-2 TRBV29-1 few TRBD2 CSVVVTSANTGELFF TGCAGCGTTGTGGTAACTAGCGCGAACACCGGGGAGCTGTTTTTT
TRBJ1-2 TRBV5-1 . . CASSLVGQTLLHGYTF TGCGCCAGCAGCTTGGTGGGGCAGACCCTGCTGCATGGCTACACCTTC
TRBJ1-4 TRBV7-9 few . CASSLRGEKLFF TGTGCCAGCAGCCTTAGGGGTGAAAAACTGTTTTTT
TRBJ1-1 TRBV5-6 . . CASSFTGLYTEAFF TGTGCCAGCAGCTTCACAGGGTTGTACACTGAAGCTTTCTTT
TRBJ1-2 TRBV13 . TRBD1 CASSYRTGGNYGYTF TGTGCCAGCAGCTACCGGACAGGGGGGAACTATGGCTACACCTTC
TRBJ2-3 TRBV7-3 . . CASSPFAGPIGNTQYF TGTGCCAGCAGTCCCTTTGCGGGGCCCATTGGGAATACGCAGTATTTT
TRBJ2-7 TRBV29-1 few . CSVWQETYEQYF TGCAGCGTTTGGCAGGAGACCTACGAGCAGTACTTC
TRBJ1-5 TRBV27 once . CASSLGLGGQPQHF TGTGCCAGCAGTTTGGGACTCGGTGGGCAGCCCCAGCATTTT
TRBJ2-4 TRBV9 . . CASSGGRTVDIQYF TGTGCCAGCAGCGGGGGCCGAACCGTAGACATTCAGTACTTC
TRBJ2-1 TRBV11-2 few TRBD2 CASSQDSAGGPGNEQFF TGCGCCAGCAGCCAAGACTCAGCGGGAGGGCCAGGGAATGAGCAGTTCTTC
TRBJ1-5 TRBV21-1 . . CASTLYRVGNQPQHF TGTGCCAGCACCTTGTACAGGGTGGGCAATCAGCCCCAGCATTTT
TRBJ1-5 TRBV28 . TRBD1 CASSQQGASNQPQHF TGTGCCAGCAGCCAACAGGGGGCAAGCAATCAGCCCCAGCATTTT
TRBJ2-1 TRBV13 . . CASSLGEGGEQFF TGTGCCAGCAGCTTGGGAGAGGGGGGTGAGCAGTTCTTC
TRBJ1-5 TRBV9 . TRBD1 CASSPGTGARPQHF TGTGCCAGCAGCCCTGGGACAGGGGCTAGGCCCCAGCATTTT
TRBJ2-5 TRBV29-1 . . CSVEGATGRPLETQYF TGCAGCGTTGAAGGGGCAACAGGGAGGCCGCTTGAGACCCAGTACTTC
TRBJ2-3 TRBV5-1 once . CASSLVTGAPDTQYF TGCGCCAGCAGCTTGGTGACGGGGGCGCCAGATACGCAGTATTTT
TRBJ2-7 TRBV5-1 few . CASSFEGLLLDEQYF TGCGCCAGCAGCTTCGAAGGACTCCTCTTAGACGAGCAGTACTTC
TRBJ2-3 TRBV5-6 . TRBD2 CASSTTSASTDTQYF TGTGCCAGCAGCACGACTAGCGCCAGCACAGATACGCAGTATTTT
TRBJ1-5 TRBV2 few . CASSEFGELNQPQHF TGTGCCAGCAGTGAATTCGGGGAACTCAATCAGCCCCAGCATTTT
TRBJ2-3 TRBV7-9 . . CASSSYSSTDTQYF TGTGCCAGCAGCTCATACTCTAGCACAGATACGCAGTATTTT
TRBJ1-5 TRBV7-9 . . CASSLNSNQPQHF TGTGCCAGCAGCTTAAATAGCAATCAGCCCCAGCATTTT
TRBJ2-1 TRBV12-5 . TRBD1 CASGLEQGLNGYNEQFF TGTGCTAGTGGTTTGGAACAGGGGCTCAACGGGTACAATGAGCAGTTCTTC
TRBJ2-5 TRBV29-1 few TRBD2 CSVERGAYTQETQYF TGCAGCGTCGAGCGGGGCGCCTACACCCAAGAGACCCAGTACTTC
TRBJ1-2 TRBV18 . . CASSPVGTEGYTF TGTGCCAGCTCACCGGTGGGCACGGAGGGCTACACCTTC
TRBJ2-7 TRBV18 . TRBD1 CASSETGDYEQYF TGTGCCAGCTCAGAGACAGGGGACTACGAGCAGTACTTC
TRBJ2-7 TRBV9 few TRBD2 CASSVGPGGGSYEQYF TGTGCCAGCAGCGTAGGCCCGGGAGGCGGCTCCTACGAGCAGTACTTC
TRBJ1-5 TRBV30 . . CAWTRLLQPQHF TGTGCCTGGACCCGACTTCTACAGCCCCAGCATTTT
TRBJ1-2 TRBV7-3 . TRBD1 CASSLGTAVYGYTF TGTGCCAGCAGCTTAGGGACAGCCGTCTATGGCTACACCTTC
TRBJ2-3 TRBV4-3 . TRBD2 CASSQATSGGTTDTQYF TGCGCCAGCAGCCAAGCGACTAGCGGGGGGACCACAGATACGCAGTATTTT
TRBJ2-1 TRBV7-9 . . CASSQLRAEYNEQFF TGTGCCAGCAGTCAATTGCGGGCCGAGTACAATGAGCAGTTCTTC
TRBJ2-1 TRBV2 . TRBD2 CASSGTSSSSYNEQFF TGTGCCAGCAGTGGGACTAGCTCGAGCTCCTACAATGAGCAGTTCTTC
TRBJ2-3 TRBV4-2 few . CASSQDFASTDTQYF TGTGCCAGCAGCCAAGATTTCGCTAGCACAGATACGCAGTATTTT
TRBJ2-2 TRBV19 . . CASSIRANTGELFF TGTGCCAGTAGTATCCGGGCGAACACCGGGGAGCTGTTTTTT
TRBJ1-1 TRBV9 . TRBD1 CASATGGHNTEAFF TGTGCCAGCGCCACAGGGGGCCATAACACTGAAGCTTTCTTT
TRBJ1-1 TRBV5-1 medium-sized TRBD1 CASSSLGQGNTEAFF TGCGCCAGCAGCTCACTAGGACAGGGGAACACTGAAGCTTTCTTT
TRBJ2-6 TRBV11-2 . . CASSFGHSASGANVLTF TGTGCCAGCAGCTTTGGACATTCCGCCTCTGGGGCCAACGTCCTGACTTTC
TRBJ2-7 TRBV29-1 . . CSVLTGTSYEQYF TGCAGCGTTTTAACAGGGACCTCCTACGAGCAGTACTTC
TRBJ1-1 TRBV6-6 . . CASSPPLSAFF TGTGCCAGCAGTCCTCCTCTTTCAGCTTTCTTT
TRBJ2-3 TRBV9 . TRBD1 CASSVDTRGLGTDTQYF TGTGCCAGCAGCGTAGATACCAGGGGGCTGGGCACAGATACGCAGTATTTT